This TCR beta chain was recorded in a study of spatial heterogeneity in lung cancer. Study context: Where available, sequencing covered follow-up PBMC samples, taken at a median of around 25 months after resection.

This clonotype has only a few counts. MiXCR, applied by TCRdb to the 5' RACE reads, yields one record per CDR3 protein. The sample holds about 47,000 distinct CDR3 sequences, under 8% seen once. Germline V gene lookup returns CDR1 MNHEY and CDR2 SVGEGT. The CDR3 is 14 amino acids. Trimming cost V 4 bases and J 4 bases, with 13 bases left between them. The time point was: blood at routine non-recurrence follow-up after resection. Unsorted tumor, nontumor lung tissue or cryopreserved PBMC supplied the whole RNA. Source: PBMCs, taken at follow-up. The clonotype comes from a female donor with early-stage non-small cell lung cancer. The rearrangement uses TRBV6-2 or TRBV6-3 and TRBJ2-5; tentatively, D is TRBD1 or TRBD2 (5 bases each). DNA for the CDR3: TGTGCCAGCAGTTTAACCGGGACGCTAGAGACCCAGTACTTC. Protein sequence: CASSLTGTLETQYF.